The clone carrying this T cell receptor beta chain was counted once. V lost 4 bases to trimming and J lost 5 bases, with 9 bases between them. Germline V gene sequence: CDR1 SGHAT, CDR2 FQNNGV. The CDR3 loop spans 14 amino acids. This sample stems from a study of T cell changes during pregnancy in multiple sclerosis. Clones were sequenced by immunoSEQ multiplex PCR, and TCRdb holds only the in-frame ones, with some missing. The repertoire holds 26,000 or so clones, with about nine tenths as singletons. The material was CD8+ T cells from peripheral blood mononuclear cells, obtained in the second trimester of pregnancy. This chain joins TRBV11-2 and TRBJ2-6; D gene uncertain. The TCR originated in a female donor with multiple sclerosis, enrolled in a pregnancy study. CDR3 coding DNA: TGTGCCAGCAGCTCCCTTAATAGGGCCAACGTCCTGACTTTC. This translates into CASSSLNRANVLTF.